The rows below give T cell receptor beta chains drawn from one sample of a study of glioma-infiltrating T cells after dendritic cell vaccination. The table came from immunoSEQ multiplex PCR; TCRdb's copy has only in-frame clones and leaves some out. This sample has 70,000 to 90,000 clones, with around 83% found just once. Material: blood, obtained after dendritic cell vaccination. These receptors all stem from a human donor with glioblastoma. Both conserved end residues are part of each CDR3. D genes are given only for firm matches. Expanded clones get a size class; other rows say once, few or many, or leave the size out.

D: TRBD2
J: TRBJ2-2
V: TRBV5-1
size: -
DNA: TGCGCCAGCAGCTTTAGCGGGGGGGCAAACACCGGGGAGCTGTTTTTT
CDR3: CASSFSGGANTGELFF

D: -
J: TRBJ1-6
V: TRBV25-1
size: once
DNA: TGTGCCAGCAGTGAAGGGGCTGTTTTCAATTCACCCCTCCACTTT
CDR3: CASSEGAVFNSPLHF

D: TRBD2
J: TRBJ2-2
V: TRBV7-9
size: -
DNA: TGTGCCAGCAGCGCCAGACTAGCGGGGGGTTCCGGGGAGCTGTTTTTT
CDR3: CASSARLAGGSGELFF

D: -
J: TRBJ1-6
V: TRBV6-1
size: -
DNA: TGTGCCAGCAGTGACCAGGGAAATAATTCACCCCTCCACTTT
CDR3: CASSDQGNNSPLHF

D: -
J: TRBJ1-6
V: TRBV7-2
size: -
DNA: TGTGCCAGCAGCTGGAGTGGGAATTCACCCCTCCACTTT
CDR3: CASSWSGNSPLHF

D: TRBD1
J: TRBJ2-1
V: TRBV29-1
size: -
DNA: TGCAGCGTAGCCGGGACAGGGCTTGAGCAGTTCTTC
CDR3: CSVAGTGLEQFF

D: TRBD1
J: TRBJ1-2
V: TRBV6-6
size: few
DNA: TGTGCCAGCAGTCAATCTGGACAGGGCTATGGCTACACCTTC
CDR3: CASSQSGQGYGYTF

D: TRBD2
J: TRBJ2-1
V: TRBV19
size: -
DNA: TGTGCCAGTAGTCTAAGCGGGGGGGCCTCCAATGAGCAGTTCTTC
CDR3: CASSLSGGASNEQFF

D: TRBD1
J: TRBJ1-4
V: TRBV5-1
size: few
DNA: TGCGCCAGCAGCCCAGGCGCAACAGGGGGCTATTGGTTTTTT
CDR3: CASSPGATGGYWFF

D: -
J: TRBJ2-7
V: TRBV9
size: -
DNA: TGTGCCAGCAGCATAGACAGCTCCTACGAGCAGTACTTC
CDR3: CASSIDSSYEQYF

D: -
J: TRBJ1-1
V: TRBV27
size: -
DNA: TGTGCCAGCAGTTTATTAGAACGTGTAGGGAGTGGCGCTTTCTTT
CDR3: CASSLLERVGSGAFF

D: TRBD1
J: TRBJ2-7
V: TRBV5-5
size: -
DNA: TGTGCCAGCAGCTTGGATGGGACAGGGGTCTACGAGCAGTACTTC
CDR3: CASSLDGTGVYEQYF

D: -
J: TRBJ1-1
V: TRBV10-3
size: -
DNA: TGTACCATCTCCAGGGGCGAACGGCGAGAAGCTTTCTTT
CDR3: CTISRGERREAFF

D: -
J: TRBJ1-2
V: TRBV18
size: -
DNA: TGTGCCAGCTCACCACCTAACGACAGATACAATGGCTACACCTTC
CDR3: CASSPPNDRYNGYTF

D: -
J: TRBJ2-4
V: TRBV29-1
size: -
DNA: TGCAGCGACTTCAAGTCTCGGGAGTTTCTTGTCAAAAACATTCAGTACTTC
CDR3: CSDFKSREFLVKNIQYF

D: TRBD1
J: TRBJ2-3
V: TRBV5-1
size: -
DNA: TGCGCCAGCAGCCCGGACAGGGGGCGAGATACGCAGTATTTT
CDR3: CASSPDRGRDTQYF

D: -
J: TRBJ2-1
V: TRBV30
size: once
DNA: TGTGCCTGGAGTGCTACAGTAAGCTCCTACAATGAGCAGTTCTTC
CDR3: CAWSATVSSYNEQFF

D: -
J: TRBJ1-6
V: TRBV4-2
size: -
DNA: TGTGCCAGCAGCCAAAGCCCTGGACAGAATAATTCACCCCTCCACTTT
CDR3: CASSQSPGQNNSPLHF

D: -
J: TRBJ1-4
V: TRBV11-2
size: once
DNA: TGTGCCAGCAGCTTAGGAATGGGCGAAAAACTGTTTTTT
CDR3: CASSLGMGEKLFF

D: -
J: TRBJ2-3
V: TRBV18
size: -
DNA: TGTGCCAGCTCACCCGGAGGAGATACGCAGTATTTT
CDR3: CASSPGGDTQYF

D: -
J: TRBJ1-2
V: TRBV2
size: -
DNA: TGTGCCAGCAGAATATTGGACAGCGATGGGAATGGCTACACCTTC
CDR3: CASRILDSDGNGYTF